This T cell receptor (beta chain) was identified in a study of T cell changes during pregnancy in multiple sclerosis (dated by TCRdb to the late 2010s). Some background on the complete study: Changes in the T cell repertoire over the course of pregnancy were examined in this study in women with multiple sclerosis.

The library came from the immunoSEQ multiplex PCR assay. TCRdb retrieved this table from immuneACCESS and kept in-frame rearrangements only. Not all clones are present; in checked studies, unresolved V genes account for under half, and no reason is known for the remainder. The sample table holds fewer than 130,000 clones, of which roughly 90% were seen once. The ten largest clones represent 3% to 3.5% of the sample. A word on this clone: Its antigen remains undetermined. No base quality values were provided; no much bigger clone lies one nucleotide off.

CDR1 and CDR2, per the germline V gene (reference sequence), are MNHEY and SMNVEV. Ends trimmed: V by 5 bases, J by 7 bases; bases unmatched to a gene: 6. Reading from cysteine to phenylalanine, the CDR3 counts 14 amino acids. This entry keeps only the CDR3 DNA: 42 bases, framed from base 1. Rearrangement joined TRBV27 to TRBJ1-5; 9 bases in the middle match TRBD1. The receptor was isolated from a female donor with multiple sclerosis, enrolled in a pregnancy study. Here the sequenced sample was peripheral blood, taken after pregnancy. This receptor has the CDR3 CASSVTGGHQPQHF. The nucleotide sequence reads TGTGCCAGCAGTGTTACAGGGGGCCACCAGCCCCAGCATTTT.